This passage covers 6 T cell receptor beta chains from one sample sequenced in a study of blood T cell repertoires in COVID-19. Profiling relied on immunoSEQ multiplex PCR, and the TCRdb table lists in-frame clones only, not all of them. The sample has approximately 68,000 clones; around nine tenths are singletons. Sequencing was performed on peripheral blood. The source of these receptors is a woman aged 60-70 years with acute or convalescent COVID-19.

The chain combines TRBV11-2 with TRBJ1-2, with TRBD1 as a possible D gene (5 bases). V lost 0 bases to trimming and J lost 4 bases, with 12 bases between them. The CDR3 runs 15 residues. CDR1 and CDR2 from the germline V gene are SGHAT and FQNNGV. The CDR3 protein is CASSLDSGQRYGYTF. CDR3 DNA: TGTGCCAGCAGCTTAGATTCCGGACAACGCTATGGCTACACCTTC.

The V gene is TRBV29-1, the J gene TRBJ1-4; tentatively, D is TRBD1 (6 bases). Trimming cost V 7 bases and J 1 base, with 10 bases left between them. Looked up from germline, CDR1 is SQVTM and CDR2 is ANQGSEA. This CDR3 has 13 amino acids. The CDR3 DNA follows: TGCAGCGCTGCGGACAGAACTAATGAAAAACTGTTTTTT. Translated, it gives CSAADRTNEKLFF.

The V gene is TRBV6-5, the J gene TRBJ1-1, with D tentatively TRBD1 (5 bases). Trimming removed 0 bases from V and 1 base from J, with 12 bases in between. Per the germline V gene, CDR1 is MNHEY and CDR2 is SVGAGI. This CDR3 region has 16 residues. The CDR3 spells CASSYSSRGTNTEAFF. The CDR3 DNA is TGTGCCAGCAGTTACTCGTCCCGGGGGACGAACACTGAAGCTTTCTTT.

This chain connects TRBV19 to TRBJ1-4; TRBD1 matches at 8 bases. Germline trimming cut 11 bases from V and 3 bases from J; bases unmatched to any gene: 5. Germline assignment: CDR1 LNHDA and CDR2 SQIVND (reference sequence). CDR3 length equals 13 residues. The CDR3 region is CAVLDRANEKLFF. The CDR3 coding sequence is TGTGCCGTTCTGGACAGGGCTAATGAAAAACTGTTTTTT.

This rearrangement joins TRBV24-1 to TRBJ2-7; 9 nucleotides align to TRBD1. The CDR3 has 14 amino acids. Germline loops: CDR1 KGHDR, CDR2 SFDVKD. Trimming at V came to 6 bases and at J to 5 bases, leaving 7 bases not matched to a gene. Here the CDR3 reads CATSSGTGQNEQYF. The CDR3 coding sequence is TGTGCCACCAGTTCCGGGACAGGGCAAAACGAGCAGTACTTC.

V usage is TRBV6-6 and J usage is TRBJ1-1, with a possible D match to TRBD1 (5 bases). This CDR3 region has 12 residues. CDR1 is MNHNY, CDR2 SVGAGI, per germline (reference sequence). V was pared by 10 bases and J by 4 bases, with 13 bases between. CDR3: CATTGFGTEAFF. CDR3 DNA: TGTGCCACCACAGGATTTGGCACTGAAGCTTTCTTT.